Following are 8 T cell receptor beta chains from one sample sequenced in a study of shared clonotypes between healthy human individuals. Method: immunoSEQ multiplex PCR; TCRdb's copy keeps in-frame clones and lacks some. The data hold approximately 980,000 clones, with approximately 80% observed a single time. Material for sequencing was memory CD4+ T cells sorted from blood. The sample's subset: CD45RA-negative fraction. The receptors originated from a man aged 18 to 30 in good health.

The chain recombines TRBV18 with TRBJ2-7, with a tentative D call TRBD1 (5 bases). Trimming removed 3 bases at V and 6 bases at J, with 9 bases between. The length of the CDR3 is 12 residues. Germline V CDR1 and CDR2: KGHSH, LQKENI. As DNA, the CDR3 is TGTGCCAGCTCACCGGGGCCGCGCGAGCAGTACTTC. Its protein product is CASSPGPREQYF.

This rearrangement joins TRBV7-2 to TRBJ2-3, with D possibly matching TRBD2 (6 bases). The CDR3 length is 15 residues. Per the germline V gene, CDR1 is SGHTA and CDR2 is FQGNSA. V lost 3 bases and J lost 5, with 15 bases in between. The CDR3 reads CASSFLAQGGDTQYF. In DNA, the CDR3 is TGTGCCAGCAGCTTCCTAGCGCAAGGTGGAGATACGCAGTATTTT.

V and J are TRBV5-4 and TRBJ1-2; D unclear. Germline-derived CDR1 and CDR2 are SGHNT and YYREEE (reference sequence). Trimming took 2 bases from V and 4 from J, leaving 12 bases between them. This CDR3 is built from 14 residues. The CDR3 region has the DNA TGTGCCAGCAGCTTTCAAGGCGGACCCTATGGCTACACCTTC. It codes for CASSFQGGPYGYTF. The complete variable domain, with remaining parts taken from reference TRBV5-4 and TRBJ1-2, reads ETGVTQSPTHLIKTRGQQVTLRCSSQSGHNTVSWYQQALGQGPQFIFQYYREEENGRGNFPPRFSGLQFPNYSSELNVNALELDDSALYLCASSFQGGPYGYTFGSGTRLTVV.

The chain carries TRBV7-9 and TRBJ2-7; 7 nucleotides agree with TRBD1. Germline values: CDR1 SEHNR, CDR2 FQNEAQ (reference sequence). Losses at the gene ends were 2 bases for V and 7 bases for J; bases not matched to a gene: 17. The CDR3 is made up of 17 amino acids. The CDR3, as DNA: TGTGCCAGCAGCTTACTCACTTCCGGGAACAGGGGCGGGGAGCAGTACTTC. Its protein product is CASSLLTSGNRGGEQYF. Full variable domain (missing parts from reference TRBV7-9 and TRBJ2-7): DTGVSQNPRHKITKRGQNVTFRCDPISEHNRLYWYRQTLGQGPEFLTYFQNEAQLEKSRLLSDRFSAERPKGSFSTLEIQRTEQGDSAMYLCASSLLTSGNRGGEQYFGPGTRLTVT.

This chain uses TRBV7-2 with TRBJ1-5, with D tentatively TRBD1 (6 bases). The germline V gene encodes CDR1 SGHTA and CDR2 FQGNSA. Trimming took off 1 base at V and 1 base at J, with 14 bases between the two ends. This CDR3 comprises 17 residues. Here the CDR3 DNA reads TGTGCCAGCAGCTTAGGGTTATCCAGGGGAAGCAATCAGCCCCAGCATTTT. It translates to CASSLGLSRGSNQPQHF.

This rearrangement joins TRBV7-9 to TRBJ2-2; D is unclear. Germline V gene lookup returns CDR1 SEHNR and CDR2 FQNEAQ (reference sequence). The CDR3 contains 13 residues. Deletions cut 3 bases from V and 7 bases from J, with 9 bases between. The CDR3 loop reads CASSLRGYGELFF. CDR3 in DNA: TGTGCCAGCAGCTTGAGAGGATACGGGGAGCTGTTTTTT.

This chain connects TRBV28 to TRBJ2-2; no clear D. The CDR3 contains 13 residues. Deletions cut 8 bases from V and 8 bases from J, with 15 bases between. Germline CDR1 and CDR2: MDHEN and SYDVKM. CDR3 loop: CASPSRNTGELFF. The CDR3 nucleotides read TGTGCCAGCCCCAGCAGAAATACGGGGGAGCTGTTTTTT.

In DNA form, the CDR3 reads TGCGCCAGCAGCTTGGCCCGACTAGCGGGGGGGACAGATACGCAGTATTTT. Translation: CASSLARLAGGTDTQYF. V usage is TRBV5-1 and J usage is TRBJ2-3; TRBD2 matches 14 bases. The CDR3 loop spans 17 amino acids. Per the germline V gene, CDR1 is SGHRS and CDR2 is YFSETQ. V lost 0 bases to trimming and J lost 3 bases; unmatched junction nucleotides: 3. Based on the CDR3 plus reference TRBV5-1 and TRBJ2-3, the full variable domain is KAGVTQTPRYLIKTRGQQVTLSCSPISGHRSVSWYQQTPGQGLQFLFEYFSETQRNKGNFPGRFSGRQFSNSRSEMNVSTLELGDSALYLCASSLARLAGGTDTQYFGPGTRLTVL.